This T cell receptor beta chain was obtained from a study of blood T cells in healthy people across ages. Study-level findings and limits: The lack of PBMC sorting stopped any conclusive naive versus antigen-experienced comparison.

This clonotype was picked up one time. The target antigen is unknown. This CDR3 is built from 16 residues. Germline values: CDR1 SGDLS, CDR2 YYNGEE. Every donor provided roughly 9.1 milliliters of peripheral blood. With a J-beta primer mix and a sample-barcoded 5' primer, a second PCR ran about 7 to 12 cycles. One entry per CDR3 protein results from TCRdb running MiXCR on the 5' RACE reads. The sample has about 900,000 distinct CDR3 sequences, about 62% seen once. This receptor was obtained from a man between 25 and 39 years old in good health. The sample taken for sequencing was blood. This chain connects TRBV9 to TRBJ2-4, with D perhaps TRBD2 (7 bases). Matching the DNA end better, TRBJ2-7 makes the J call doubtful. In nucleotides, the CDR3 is TGTGCCAGCAGCGTATGGGGCCTTGGGGGGGCCTCCGAGCAGTACTTC. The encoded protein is CASSVWGLGGASEQYF.